A selection of T cell receptor beta chains follows, all from one sample in a study of blood T cell repertoires in COVID-19. The method was immunoSEQ multiplex PCR; TCRdb's version includes in-frame clones alone and lacks a portion of them. The sample carries 250,000 or so clones, about nine tenths recorded once. Material for sequencing was peripheral blood. The source is a woman between 35 and 50 years old who had recovered from COVID-19. The conserved cysteine and the conserved F or W are not part of the CDR3 here. The order of the fields is J gene, V gene, CDR3 protein.

TRBJ2-7,TRBV6-4,AIVAYLNYEQY
TRBJ2-5,TRBV3-1/TRBV3-2,ASSQEPGTAAVKETQY
TRBJ2-1,TRBV6-7,ASSEPGQSGEQF
TRBJ2-3,TRBV4-1,ASSPATGRDTQY
TRBJ2-2,TRBV2,ASSEAGTANTGELF
TRBJ2-2,TRBV27,AIKAGGAPGELF
TRBJ2-3,TRBV5-5,ASSLRQGLSTDTQY
TRBJ2-7,TRBV21-1,ASSNSASGSYEQY
TRBJ1-2,TRBV28,ASSLPRVTYGYT
TRBJ2-7,TRBV19,ASSIIGAREQY
TRBJ2-7,TRBV27,ASSPLTGANEQY
TRBJ2-2,TRBV11-3,ASSQREVPGELF
TRBJ2-5,TRBV7-2,ASSLDWNQETQY
TRBJ2-3,TRBV18,ASSPMAGGPTDTQY
TRBJ1-6,TRBV12-3/TRBV12-4,ASSPRQNSPLH